This TCR beta chain stems from a study of radiation and T cells in renal cell carcinoma. Study information: Nephrectomy followed 15 Gy stereotactic body radiation by 4 weeks.

This clone was recorded once. The sample's time point: baseline pretreatment blood. The treatment: 15 Gy SBRT to primary tumor, nephrectomy 4 weeks later. After SBRT, blood was collected at 2 and 4 weeks, plus baseline. CDR1 and CDR2 (germline): PRHDT, FYEKMQ (reference sequence). V trimming: 5 bases; J trimming: 1 base; junction bases outside the gene matches: 12. This CDR3 spans 18 amino acids. This table comes from immunoSEQ multiplex PCR, and its TCRdb copy is limited to in-frame clones, with some not included. The table has 70,000 to 95,000 clones, roughly four fifths seen once; the top ten hold 5% to 7.5%.

The chain links TRBV13 to TRBJ2-3, with 10 nucleotides matching TRBD2. The sequencing here drew on blood, taken from a patient whose treatment included radiotherapy and nephrectomy. The receptor comes from a man aged 55 to 69 with renal cell carcinoma. The CDR3 nucleotides are TGTGCCAGCAGCCACTCCGGACTAGCGGAGGGGGGCACAGATACGCAGTATTTT. It codes for CASSHSGLAEGGTDTQYF.